Below are 32 T cell receptor beta chains sequenced from a single sample in a study of T-cell reconstitution after alpha-beta-depleted transplantation in children. Unique molecular identifiers were incorporated into the prepared TCRbeta library. One entry per CDR3 protein results from TCRdb running MiXCR on the PCR reads. Of roughly 49,000 distinct CDR3 sequences listed, around a tenth are singletons. Here the sequenced sample was PBMCs, mostly from graft donor cells, taken 60 days after TCRalphabeta/CD19-depleted stem cell transplant. The source of these receptors is a male patient aged 2 to 9 who had a stem cell transplant for chronic granulomatous disease, so the T cells may come from the graft donor.

Ten or more counts support this clonotype. The chain recombines TRBV28 with TRBJ1-2; the D gene is possibly TRBD1 (5 bases). With 4 bases removed from V and 4 bases from J, the gap between germline ends came to 16 bases. The CDR3 is 15 residues long. CDR1 MDHEN and CDR2 SYDVKM come from the germline V gene. The CDR3 region has the DNA TGTGCCAGCAGTTCACCTGTCGGGGGGGGCTATGGCTACACCTTC. It specifies CASSSPVGGGYGYTF.

This clonotype qualifies as large. This rearrangement joins TRBV25-1 to TRBJ2-1; D remains ambiguous. The V and J ends lost 5 bases and 6 bases respectively, with 14 bases between them. Germline V gene lookup returns CDR1 MGHDK and CDR2 SYGVNS. This CDR3 has 14 amino acids. The CDR3 nucleotides read TGTGCCAGCAGTAGGATAGAACTGGGCAATGAGCAGTTCTTC. Protein product: CASSRIELGNEQFF.

This clonotype was found many times. The genes are TRBV20-1 and TRBJ2-1; D remains unclear. CDR3 length: 13 amino acids. V was trimmed by 4 bases and J by 0 bases, leaving 7 bases between them. The germline CDR1 and CDR2 sequences are DFQATT and SNEGSKA (reference sequence). CDR3: CSANPRSYNEQFF. The CDR3 DNA sequence: TGCAGTGCTAACCCCCGCTCCTACAATGAGCAGTTCTTC.

This clonotype has at least ten counts. The chain has TRBV29-1 and TRBJ2-5; no firm D call. Trimming removed 2 bases at V and 5 bases at J, with 9 bases between. From germline, CDR1 is SQVTM and CDR2 ANQGSEA. The CDR3 is 12 amino acids. This CDR3 reads CSVEWARETQYF. CDR3 DNA sequence: TGCAGCGTTGAATGGGCCCGGGAGACCCAGTACTTC.

This clonotype has just a few counts. For the CDR3, the DNA is TGTGCCAGCAGTTTCCCGAATTCACCCCTCCACTTT. It is translated as CASSFPNSPLHF. The chain employs TRBV27 and TRBJ1-6; no clear D gene. CDR3 length: 12 amino acids. V lost 3 bases and J 7 bases, leaving 4 bases between the germline ends. Germline V gene data show CDR1 as MNHEY and CDR2 as SMNVEV (reference sequence).

This clonotype turned up a few times. V usage is TRBV28 and J usage is TRBJ1-5; D ambiguous. CDR3 length: 14 amino acids. Germline CDR1 MDHEN, CDR2 SYDVKM. Trimming shortened V by 1 base and J by 3 bases, and 7 bases separated the two germline ends. CDR3 amino acids: CASSLSFHNQPQHF. CDR3 in DNA: TGTGCCAGCAGTTTATCGTTCCACAATCAGCCCCAGCATTTT.

This clonotype has at least ten counts. The chain uses TRBV20-1 and TRBJ1-2; a possible D gene is TRBD1 (5 bases). The V gene lost 1 base and the J gene lost 4 bases, with 10 bases spanning the gap. This CDR3 contains 13 residues. The germline V gene encodes CDR1 DFQATT and CDR2 SNEGSKA (reference sequence). The chain's CDR3 is CSARVRGSYGYTF. The CDR3 DNA is TGCAGTGCTAGAGTCCGGGGGAGCTATGGCTACACCTTC.

Ten or more counts support this clonotype. The rearrangement uses TRBV12-3 or TRBV12-4 and TRBJ1-2, with D hard to call. V lost 3 bases and J 4 bases, leaving 9 bases between the germline ends. The CDR3 loop spans 13 amino acids. CDR3: CASSFLGSYGYTF. DNA of the CDR3: TGTGCCAGCAGTTTCCTCGGGAGCTATGGCTACACCTTC.

The table lists this clonotype with many counts. The genes are TRBV6-5 and TRBJ2-7; D is uncertain. Looked up from germline, CDR1 is MNHEY and CDR2 is SVGAGI. V lost 6 bases and J lost 5, with 8 bases in between. The CDR3 covers 11 residues. In DNA form, the CDR3 reads TGTGCCAGCAGCCACGATAACGAGCAGTACTTC. Amino acids: CASSHDNEQYF.

This clonotype showed up many times. The DNA of the CDR3 is TGTGCCAGCAGGATCGGGCCCCTGGCCATTCAGCCCCAGCATTTT. Protein sequence: CASRIGPLAIQPQHF. The chain joins TRBV2 to TRBJ1-5; D remains ambiguous. Trimming pared 6 bases from V and 6 bases from J, leaving 18 bases between. Germline CDR1 SNHLY, CDR2 FYNNEI. The CDR3 loop spans 15 amino acids.

This clonotype has a count of ten or more. The V and J genes are TRBV20-1 and TRBJ2-1; the D call may be TRBD1 or TRBD2 (5 bases each). The CDR3 is 17 amino acids. V lost 6 bases and J 4 bases, leaving 25 bases between the germline ends. The V gene's germline CDR1 is DFQATT and CDR2 SNEGSKA (reference sequence). In DNA, the CDR3 is TGCAGTGCCGATTCCCGGGGCGCGTCCAGCGCGTACAATGAGCAGTTCTTC. Translated, it gives CSADSRGASSAYNEQFF.

This clonotype was found many times. V is TRBV7-9 and J is TRBJ2-7; D might be TRBD2 (6 bases). CDR1 and CDR2 from the germline V gene are SEHNR and FQNEAQ (reference sequence). The CDR3 extends over 14 amino acids. V was clipped by 5 bases and J by 7 bases, with 18 bases between them. CDR3 protein: CASSGGIVGLEQYF. DNA of the CDR3: TGTGCCAGCAGCGGGGGGATAGTTGGTCTTGAGCAGTACTTC.

This clonotype has ten or more counts. The V gene is TRBV20-1, the J gene TRBJ2-7; D possibly corresponds to TRBD2 (6 bases). V was trimmed by 5 bases and J by 1 base, leaving 12 bases between them. In germline, CDR1 is DFQATT, CDR2 SNEGSKA (reference sequence). This CDR3 contains 13 residues. For the CDR3, the DNA is TGCAGTGCTGAGAACGGGAGTTCCTACGAGCAGTACTTC. Translation gives CSAENGSSYEQYF.

This clonotype was found many times. The J gene is TRBJ1-3, the V gene TRBV7-2; no firm D call. The germline gives CDR1 SGHTA, CDR2 FQGNSA. This CDR3 spans 16 amino acids. V lost 5 bases, J lost 0 bases, and 14 bases lay in between. CDR3 protein: CASSAVGVSSGNTIYF. As DNA, the CDR3 is TGTGCCAGCAGCGCAGTGGGCGTCAGCTCTGGAAACACCATATATTTT.

In its sample, this clonotype was seen many times. The genes are TRBV7-8 and TRBJ2-5, with D unclear. The CDR3 sequence is 12 residues long. The germline V and J ends were trimmed by 6 bases and 3 bases, with 8 bases remaining between them. Germline V gives CDR1 SGHVS, CDR2 FQNEAQ. CDR3 DNA sequence: TGTGCCAGCAGTCCTAGGGAAGAGACCCAGTACTTC. This sequence encodes CASSPREETQYF.

There are many counts of this clonotype. The chain employs TRBV16 and TRBJ2-7; TRBD1 agrees at 9 bases. This CDR3 is built from 16 residues. Germline CDR1 and CDR2: KGHSY and FQNENV. The J segment lost 6 bases and the V segment lost 0 bases, leaving 9 bases of the junction unmatched. CDR3 amino acids: CASSQSGTGSGGEQYF. CDR3 coding DNA: TGTGCCAGCAGCCAATCGGGGACAGGGAGTGGGGGCGAGCAGTACTTC.

This clonotype appeared many times. The chain joins TRBV20-1 to TRBJ2-1, with D tentatively TRBD2 (6 bases). V lost 0 bases to trimming and J lost 8 bases, with 14 bases between them. Germline-derived CDR1 and CDR2 are DFQATT and SNEGSKA (reference sequence). CDR3 size: 14 residues. As DNA, the CDR3 is TGCAGTGCTAGAGATCTCCTAGCGTCACATGAGCAGTTCTTC. It codes for CSARDLLASHEQFF.

The table lists this clonotype with a few counts. The gene calls are TRBV28 and TRBJ2-7; 9 positions agree with TRBD1. CDR3 length equals 16 residues. V shed 6 bases, J shed 7 bases, and the junction held 16 bases outside the gene matches. Germline lookup yields CDR1 MDHEN and CDR2 SYDVKM. The CDR3 coding sequence is TGTGCCAGCAGCCCCGCCCCCGGGACAGGGTATGGTGAGCAGTACTTC. Translation gives CASSPAPGTGYGEQYF.

The genes are TRBV19 and TRBJ2-3; 10 nucleotides agree with TRBD2. This CDR3 comprises 14 residues. Losses at the gene ends were 6 bases for V and 5 bases for J; bases not matched to a gene: 5. Germline CDR1 is LNHDA and CDR2 is SQIVND (reference sequence). The CDR3 bases are TGTGCCAGTAGCACTAGCGGGATGGGAGATACGCAGTATTTT. Translation gives CASSTSGMGDTQYF.

This clonotype was seen repeatedly, ten times or more. The chain has TRBV27 and TRBJ1-3; weak D call: TRBD1 (5 bases). V was clipped by 6 bases and J by 4 bases, with 7 bases between them. CDR1 and CDR2 (germline): MNHEY, SMNVEV (reference sequence). The CDR3 is 12 amino acids. The DNA of the CDR3 is TGTGCCAGCAGGGGGCTCGGAAACACCATATATTTT. Protein sequence: CASRGLGNTIYF.

This clonotype was detected ten times or more. This rearrangement joins TRBV4-2 to TRBJ2-7; 9 bases fit TRBD2. Germline-derived CDR1 and CDR2 are LGHNA and YNFKEQ. The J segment lost 1 base and the V segment lost 0 bases, leaving 1 base of the junction unmatched. The CDR3 has 15 amino acids. The DNA of the CDR3 is TGTGCCAGCAGCCAAGAGACTAGCGGATCCTACGAGCAGTACTTC. Translated, it gives CASSQETSGSYEQYF.

At least ten counts were recorded for this clonotype. The CDR3 is CASSLGPVFSSYDEQYF. The DNA of the CDR3 is TGCGCCAGCAGCTTGGGGCCGGTATTTTCCTCCTACGACGAGCAGTACTTC. The chain employs TRBV5-1 and TRBJ2-7; D is ambiguous. Deletions cut 0 bases from V and 5 bases from J, with 21 bases between. The CDR3 has 17 residues. CDR1 and CDR2 from the germline V gene are SGHRS and YFSETQ.

This clonotype came up many times. This chain uses TRBV25-1 with TRBJ2-2, with D uncertain. The germline CDR1 and CDR2 sequences are MGHDK and SYGVNS. Between the trimmed V and J ends, which lost 4 bases and 7 bases, there was a span of 13 bases. This CDR3 contains 14 residues. For the CDR3, the DNA is TGTGCCAGCAGTGCTGCTGATTGGGACGGGGAGCTGTTTTTT. Its translation: CASSAADWDGELFF.

This clonotype was seen repeatedly, ten times or more. The V gene is TRBV20-1, the J gene TRBJ2-1; D not certain. Germline lookup yields CDR1 DFQATT and CDR2 SNEGSKA (reference sequence). Trimming took off 3 bases at V and 4 bases at J, with 16 bases between the two ends. This CDR3 is 15 amino acids long. The CDR3 spells CSARARGRAYNEQFF. The CDR3 DNA is TGCAGTGCTAGGGCTAGAGGTCGGGCTTACAATGAGCAGTTCTTC.

This clonotype was observed a few times. This chain connects TRBV12-3 or TRBV12-4 to TRBJ2-4; D uncertain. V lost 5 bases, J lost 5 bases, and 7 bases lay in between. CDR3 length: 12 amino acids. In DNA form, the CDR3 reads TGTGCCAGCAGTATCAAACAAAACATTCAGTACTTC. Translating it yields CASSIKQNIQYF.

This clonotype was counted at least ten times. The CDR3 DNA reads as TGCAGTGCCAAGACAGGGGTCAAAGCTTTCTTT. It yields the protein CSAKTGVKAFF. The rearrangement joins TRBV20-1 to TRBJ1-1; 8 bases are a match to TRBD1. Per germline, CDR1 DFQATT and CDR2 SNEGSKA (reference sequence). The trim removed 6 bases at V and 9 bases at J, leaving 6 bases unmatched. This CDR3 has 11 residues.

This clonotype was found many times. This chain joins TRBV12-3 or TRBV12-4 and TRBJ1-1; D might be TRBD1 (5 bases). Trimming left V 10 bases short and J 4 bases short, with 16 bases between. This CDR3 has 13 amino acids. The DNA for the CDR3 is TGTGCCACCAAAAAGGCGGGGGTCACTGAAGCTTTCTTT. This gives the protein CATKKAGVTEAFF.

The sample holds many counts of this clonotype. V and J are TRBV20-1 and TRBJ2-3; 7 nucleotides align to TRBD1. This CDR3 has 13 residues. Germline CDR1 and CDR2: DFQATT and SNEGSKA (reference sequence). J gave up 2 bases and V 5 bases, and 4 bases lay outside the gene matches. The DNA for the CDR3 is TGCAGTGCTGGACAGGTAGACACAGATACGCAGTATTTT. Translating gives CSAGQVDTDTQYF.

This clonotype appeared many times. The chain uses TRBV12-3 or TRBV12-4 and TRBJ2-7, with 9 bases identical to TRBD1. V trimming: 4 bases; J trimming: 5 bases; junction bases outside the gene matches: 3. The CDR3 totals 13 residues. The CDR3 DNA sequence: TGTGCCAGCAGTTCCCACAGGGGGCACGAGCAGTACTTC. Encoded protein: CASSSHRGHEQYF.

The rearrangement uses TRBV5-1 and TRBJ2-1; tentative D call: TRBD1 (6 bases). Trimming left V 2 bases short and J 7 bases short, with 13 bases between. Germline V lookup: CDR1 SGHRS, CDR2 YFSETQ. The CDR3 consists of 14 residues. CDR3 loop: CASSFRSGENEQFF. The CDR3 DNA sequence: TGCGCCAGCAGCTTCAGATCAGGGGAAAATGAGCAGTTCTTC.

The sample holds many counts of this clonotype. The chain links TRBV6-5 to TRBJ2-1; maybe TRBD2 (5 bases). The CDR3 totals 16 residues. V was cut by 0 bases and J by 6 bases, with 15 bases left in between. Germline V gene lookup returns CDR1 MNHEY and CDR2 SVGAGI. The CDR3 reads CASSYSPLGALNEQFF. The CDR3 DNA sequence: TGTGCCAGCAGTTACTCCCCCCTGGGAGCCCTCAATGAGCAGTTCTTC.

In its sample, this clonotype ranks as large (0.1 to 1%). CDR3 loop: CATTPGEYNEQFF. The CDR3, as DNA: TGTGCCACCACCCCAGGGGAGTACAATGAGCAGTTCTTC. V is TRBV24-1 and J is TRBJ2-1, with D maybe TRBD1 (6 bases). V was trimmed by 8 bases and J by 4 bases, leaving 11 bases between them. Germline V lookup: CDR1 KGHDR, CDR2 SFDVKD. This CDR3 is built from 13 residues.